This passage covers 32 T cell receptor beta chains from one sample sequenced in a study of shared clonotypes between healthy human individuals. CD8 cells classed as naive were CD45RO-negative and positively selected for CCR7, excluding terminally differentiated effector memory CD45RA+ cells. TCRdb keeps only in-frame clones here, not all; method: immunoSEQ multiplex PCR. The sample includes about 1.9 million clones, 93% of them seen just once. Material: naive CD8+ T cells from PBMCs. These receptors came from a man between 18 and 35 years old in good health. Some clones in this sample may be carry-over from other donors' samples.

Regarding this clone: Other DNA sequences in this specimen translate into the identical CDR3. The rearrangement joins TRBV19 to TRBJ1-1; D is possibly TRBD1 (6 bases). Germline V gene data show CDR1 as LNHDA and CDR2 as SQIVND (reference sequence). Deletions cut 3 bases from V and 4 bases from J, with 6 bases between. This CDR3 region has 12 residues. The CDR3 DNA is TGTGCCAGTAGTATGGGGGCCACTGAAGCTTTCTTT. This encodes CASSMGATEAFF. The entire variable domain, with the rest obtained from reference TRBV19 and TRBJ1-1, is as follows: DGGITQSPKYLFRKEGQNVTLSCEQNLNHDAMYWYRQDPGQGLRLIYYSQIVNDFQKGDIAEGYSVSREKKESFPLTVTSAQKNPTAFYLCASSMGATEAFFGQGTRLTVV.

The chain joins TRBV6-5 to TRBJ1-2, with D hard to call. Germline V gives CDR1 MNHEY, CDR2 SVGAGI. Trimming removed 0 bases at V and 4 bases at J, with 15 bases between. There are 16 residues in the CDR3. CDR3 loop: CASSYSFDESPYGYTF. In DNA form, the CDR3 reads TGTGCCAGCAGTTACTCGTTTGACGAATCCCCCTATGGCTACACCTTC.

V and J are TRBV4-1 and TRBJ2-5; 7 bases match TRBD2. Germline loops: CDR1 MGHRA, CDR2 YSYEKL. V trimming: 3 bases; J trimming: 4 bases; junction bases outside the gene matches: 8. This CDR3 region has 15 residues. Written as DNA, the CDR3 is TGCGCCAGCAGCCAGACTAGCAACGTGCGAGAGACCCAGTACTTC. Translated, it gives CASSQTSNVRETQYF.

The chain couples TRBV2 to TRBJ2-1, with 7 nucleotides matching TRBD1. Trimming at V came to 7 bases and at J to 3 bases, leaving 9 bases not matched to a gene. There are 15 residues in the CDR3. Germline assignment: CDR1 SNHLY and CDR2 FYNNEI. The CDR3 protein is CASNYRGEGYNEQFF. For the CDR3, the DNA is TGTGCCAGCAATTACAGGGGAGAAGGCTACAATGAGCAGTTCTTC.

This chain joins TRBV29-1 and TRBJ2-1, with unresolved D. Trimming took 4 bases from V and 5 from J, leaving 9 bases between them. Germline CDR1 SQVTM, CDR2 ANQGSEA. This CDR3 contains 12 residues. The CDR3 reads CSVVLEDNEQFF. The CDR3 coding sequence is TGCAGCGTTGTGCTGGAAGACAATGAGCAGTTCTTC.

This clone has only one observation. The rearrangement joins TRBV29-1 to TRBJ2-7; 8 bases map to TRBD1. Trimming took 7 bases from V and 6 from J; bases not matched to a gene: 11. The CDR3 runs 13 residues. The germline V gene has CDR1 SQVTM and CDR2 ANQGSEA. The CDR3 nucleotides read TGCAGCGGGTCCGGGACAGGAGGGGGCGAGCAGTACTTC. Translated: CSGSGTGGGEQYF.

The chain has TRBV27 and TRBJ2-3; D is undetermined. The ends were cut back, 2 bases at V and 4 bases at J, with 10 bases in the middle. Per germline, CDR1 MNHEY and CDR2 SMNVEV (reference sequence). There are 14 residues in the CDR3. The CDR3 loop is CASSLILSPDTQYF. The CDR3 DNA is TGTGCCAGCAGTTTAATACTCTCCCCAGATACGCAGTATTTT.

The rearrangement links TRBV6-1 to TRBJ2-2; D gene ambiguous. This CDR3 region has 15 residues. The germline V and J ends were trimmed by 1 base and 9 bases, with 15 bases remaining between them. Germline V gene data show CDR1 as MNHNS and CDR2 as SASEGT. CDR3 sequence: CASSEEVRPSRELFF. The CDR3 DNA is TGTGCCAGCAGTGAAGAAGTCAGGCCCAGCCGGGAGCTGTTTTTT.

This chain uses TRBV7-3 with TRBJ1-4; TRBD1 might be the D (6 bases). V dropped 5 bases and J dropped 6 bases, with 13 bases sitting between them. This CDR3 is built from 14 residues. The germline V gene has CDR1 SGHTA and CDR2 FQGTGA. The CDR3 region is CASSETGHDEKLFF. CDR3 sequence (DNA): TGTGCCAGCAGCGAAACGGGACACGATGAAAAACTGTTTTTT.

The chain recombines TRBV7-3 with TRBJ2-1; the match to TRBD2 covers 9 bases. Unmatched junction bases numbered 7, after V lost 2 bases and J lost 2 bases. Germline V gene sequence: CDR1 SGHTA, CDR2 FQGTGA. CDR3 size: 17 residues. The CDR3 spells CASSLDSRLAAYNEQFF. The CDR3 region has the DNA TGTGCCAGCAGCTTAGATTCGCGACTAGCGGCCTACAATGAGCAGTTCTTC. Full variable domain (remainder filled in from reference TRBV7-3 and TRBJ2-1): GAGVSQTPSNKVTEKGKYVELRCDPISGHTALYWYRQSLGQGPEFLIYFQGTGAADDSGLPNDRFFAVRPEGSVSTLKIQRTERGDSAVYLCASSLDSRLAAYNEQFFGPGTRLTVL.

The chain combines TRBV4-3 with TRBJ2-1; a possible D gene is TRBD2 (5 bases). Germline assignment: CDR1 LGHNA and CDR2 YSLEER. The V end lost 0 bases, the J end lost 2 bases, and 14 bases lay between the germline ends. This CDR3 is built from 17 residues. CDR3 loop: CASSQDSPGITYNEQFF. For the CDR3, the DNA is TGCGCCAGCAGCCAAGATTCGCCGGGAATAACCTACAATGAGCAGTTCTTC.

The CDR3 bases are TGTGCCATCAGCCCCGGGCAGGGGGCGATCAATGAGCAGTTCTTC. Translated, it gives CAISPGQGAINEQFF. The chain couples TRBV10-3 to TRBJ2-1; 8 bases agree with TRBD1. Germline V gene data show CDR1 as ENHRY and CDR2 as SYGVKD. CDR3 length: 15 amino acids. J gave up 6 bases and V 6 bases, and 10 bases lay outside the gene matches.

V is TRBV13 and J is TRBJ2-2; TRBD2 matches 12 bases. The germline V gene encodes CDR1 PRHDT and CDR2 FYEKMQ (reference sequence). This CDR3 has 16 amino acids. V lost 5 bases, J lost 6 bases, and 7 bases stayed unmatched. CDR3 amino acids: CASSPRLAGEAGELFF. For the CDR3, the DNA is TGTGCCAGCAGCCCACGACTAGCGGGAGAGGCCGGGGAGCTGTTTTTT.

The rearrangement links TRBV15 to TRBJ1-2; weak D call: TRBD1 (5 bases). V lost 0 bases to trimming and J lost 6 bases, with 17 bases between them. The CDR3 runs to 16 residues. CDR1 is LNHNV, CDR2 YYDKDF, per germline (reference sequence). CDR3 nucleotides: TGTGCCACCAGCAGAGATACACAGCAATGGGGCGATGGCTACACCTTC. Translation: CATSRDTQQWGDGYTF.

The chain employs TRBV5-1 and TRBJ2-1; D is uncertain. The CDR3 contains 11 residues. Germline CDR1 reads SGHRS; CDR2 reads YFSETQ. Between the trimmed V and J ends, which lost 0 bases and 10 bases, there was a span of 5 bases. The CDR3 reads CASSLDREQFF. The CDR3 bases are TGCGCCAGCAGCTTGGACCGCGAGCAGTTCTTC.

This sequence joins TRBV4-3 and TRBJ2-1; 9 bases match TRBD1. V shed 4 bases and J 8 bases; nucleotides not matched to a gene: 12. Germline V gives CDR1 LGHNA, CDR2 YSLEER. The CDR3 has 16 amino acids. CDR3 nucleotides: TGCGCCAGCAGCCCCTGGGGACAGGGAGGTGAGCATGAGCAGTTCTTC. This gives the protein CASSPWGQGGEHEQFF.

V usage is TRBV7-8 and J usage is TRBJ2-2; TRBD1 aligns across 12 bases. Unmatched junction bases numbered 6, after V lost 1 base and J lost 6 bases. From germline, CDR1 is SGHVS and CDR2 FQNEAQ. The CDR3 loop spans 17 amino acids. For the CDR3, the DNA is TGTGCCAGCAGCTTAGGACCGGGACAGGGGGCGTCCGGGGAGCTGTTTTTT. This translates into CASSLGPGQGASGELFF.

The rearrangement links TRBV28 to TRBJ1-2; D gene unclear. CDR3 length: 13 residues. V lost 7 bases and J lost 3, with 12 bases in between. The germline gives CDR1 MDHEN, CDR2 SYDVKM. The CDR3 bases are TGTGCCAGCACTTGGACGGAAGACTATGGCTACACCTTC. It is translated as CASTWTEDYGYTF.

The chain has TRBV27 and TRBJ2-7; 9 nucleotides line up with TRBD1. Germline V gene lookup returns CDR1 MNHEY and CDR2 SMNVEV (reference sequence). This CDR3 comprises 15 residues. The ends lost 3 bases at V and 2 bases at J; junction bases unmatched: 5. The CDR3 DNA reads as TGTGCCAGCAGTTTCTGGACAGGGGAAACCTACGAGCAGTACTTC. This gives the protein CASSFWTGETYEQYF.

CDR3 coding DNA: TGCGCCAGCAGCCAAGATCTCGGCAGGTTTGCTTCCTACGAGCAGTACTTC. It translates to CASSQDLGRFASYEQYF. This chain uses TRBV4-1 with TRBJ2-7, with D hard to call. Germline CDR1 and CDR2: MGHRA and YSYEKL. Trimming removed 0 bases from V and 1 base from J, with 16 bases in between. The CDR3 runs to 17 residues.

The genes are TRBV27 and TRBJ2-7; D might be TRBD2 (5 bases). CDR3 length: 14 amino acids. CDR1 and CDR2 (germline): MNHEY, SMNVEV (reference sequence). Trimming cost V 5 bases and J 6 bases, with 17 bases left between them. The CDR3 nucleotides read TGTGCCAGCAGTATCGGGATACCTTTCGGCGAGCAGTACTTC. Protein product: CASSIGIPFGEQYF.

The chain recombines TRBV28 with TRBJ1-2; D remains ambiguous. CDR3 length: 14 residues. Germline V gene data show CDR1 as MDHEN and CDR2 as SYDVKM. Trimming stripped 4 bases from V and 3 bases from J, with 12 bases between. CDR3 region: CASSSYGHYYGYTF. CDR3 nucleotide sequence: TGTGCCAGCAGTTCCTATGGCCATTACTATGGCTACACCTTC.

J is TRBJ2-7 and V is TRBV27; 7 bases are a match to TRBD1. After removal of 5 bases from V and 2 bases from J, the junction contained 6 bases not matched to a gene. Per the germline V gene, CDR1 is MNHEY and CDR2 is SMNVEV (reference sequence). The CDR3 is 14 amino acids. CDR3 residues: CASSPGDSAYEQYF. Written as DNA, the CDR3 is TGTGCCAGCAGTCCCGGGGACAGTGCCTACGAGCAGTACTTC.

This chain joins TRBV11-3 and TRBJ2-5, with 8 bases that match TRBD2. Germline values: CDR1 SGHNT, CDR2 YENEEA. The CDR3 has 16 residues. The trim removed 2 bases at V and 0 bases at J, leaving 5 bases unmatched. The CDR3 protein is CASSLSTSGNQETQYF. The CDR3 DNA reads as TGTGCCAGCAGCTTATCAACTAGCGGAAACCAAGAGACCCAGTACTTC.

The rearrangement joins TRBV29-1 to TRBJ2-1; 9 bases align to TRBD2. Germline values: CDR1 SQVTM, CDR2 ANQGSEA. V was pared by 7 bases and J by 7 bases, with 11 bases of the junction left unmatched. The CDR3 contains 14 residues. CDR3 bases: TGCAGCGCCCCTGCTAGCGGGATTTGGAATGAGCAGTTCTTC. Translation: CSAPASGIWNEQFF.

The chain employs TRBV27 and TRBJ1-2; D gene uncertain. V gave up 7 bases and J gave up 5 bases, with 20 bases separating them. Germline V CDR1 and CDR2: MNHEY, SMNVEV (reference sequence). The CDR3 consists of 15 residues. The CDR3 reads CASTPQSGMLYGYTF. The CDR3 bases are TGTGCCAGCACACCCCAGAGTGGGATGCTGTATGGCTACACCTTC.

This rearrangement joins TRBV25-1 to TRBJ2-7; 7 bases align to TRBD1. The CDR3 is 14 residues long. Germline V gene data show CDR1 as MGHDK and CDR2 as SYGVNS. Trimming removed 4 bases from V and 9 bases from J; junction bases left unmatched: 12. The CDR3 region is CASSGPGQPLAQYF. The DNA for the CDR3 is TGTGCCAGCAGTGGGCCGGGACAGCCTCTTGCGCAGTACTTC.

The chain carries TRBV27 and TRBJ2-2; unclear D gene. Germline V CDR1 and CDR2: MNHEY, SMNVEV (reference sequence). Trimming took 4 bases from V and 6 from J, leaving 9 bases between them. The CDR3 covers 13 residues. CDR3 protein: CASSSGFAGELFF. The CDR3 nucleotides read TGTGCCAGCAGTTCTGGGTTCGCCGGGGAGCTGTTTTTT.

The J gene is TRBJ2-5, the V gene TRBV5-6; possible D gene TRBD2, 7 bases. From germline, CDR1 is SGHDT and CDR2 YYEEEE. The CDR3 extends over 15 amino acids. V was clipped by 0 bases and J by 7 bases, with 16 bases between them. In DNA, the CDR3 is TGTGCCAGCAGCTTGGTTTTCGGGGGGCCTAGGACCCAGTACTTC. Amino acids: CASSLVFGGPRTQYF.

V is TRBV9 and J is TRBJ1-2; D remains ambiguous. The germline V and J ends were trimmed by 3 bases and 4 bases, with 10 bases remaining between them. Germline V gives CDR1 SGDLS, CDR2 YYNGEE. The CDR3 spans 13 residues. CDR3 in DNA: TGTGCCAGCAGCGCCGGCAGGTCCTATGGCTACACCTTC. It encodes CASSAGRSYGYTF.

The genes are TRBV10-3 and TRBJ2-7; the D gene is possibly TRBD1 (5 bases). CDR3 length equals 15 residues. Per the germline V gene, CDR1 is ENHRY and CDR2 is SYGVKD. V lost 4 bases and J lost 2, with 15 bases in between. The CDR3 here is CAISGPRDRTYEQYF. In DNA form, the CDR3 reads TGTGCCATCAGTGGCCCCCGAGACAGAACCTACGAGCAGTACTTC.

The gene calls are TRBV6-1 and TRBJ2-1; the match to TRBD1 covers 11 bases. This CDR3 contains 16 residues. CDR1 MNHNS and CDR2 SASEGT come from the germline V gene. With 4 bases clipped from V and 8 bases from J, the junction kept 10 bases outside the gene matches. The DNA for the CDR3 is TGTGCCAGCAGTGTCTTTGGACAGGGGGCTGGGGATGAGCAGTTCTTC. The encoded protein is CASSVFGQGAGDEQFF.